This T cell receptor (beta chain) was documented in a study of PD-L1 blockade in urothelial cancer. Study in general: Blood was evaluated 3 weeks (second dose) and 6 weeks after therapy began.

Documented time point: pretreatment peripheral blood. Per-patient samples, pretreatment and on-treatment, numbered 1 to 8. Generated by immunoSEQ multiplex PCR, the TCRdb table keeps only in-frame clones and is missing some. Of tens of thousands of clones in the sample, roughly 90% were seen once. CDR1 is SGDLS and CDR2 is YYNGEE in the germline V gene. The CDR3 is 17 amino acids. Trimming removed 0 bases from V and 3 bases from J, with 17 bases in between. This TCR was recovered from a man in his 60s with urothelial cancer. This chain connects TRBV9 to TRBJ2-3; TRBD1 is a possible D gene (5 bases). Sequencing used PBMCs, obtained around atezolizumab (anti-PD-L1) treatment. CDR3 bases: TGTGCCAGCAGCGTAGGGGGCAATGCCTTAATTACAGATACGCAGTATTTT. The encoded protein is CASSVGGNALITDTQYF.